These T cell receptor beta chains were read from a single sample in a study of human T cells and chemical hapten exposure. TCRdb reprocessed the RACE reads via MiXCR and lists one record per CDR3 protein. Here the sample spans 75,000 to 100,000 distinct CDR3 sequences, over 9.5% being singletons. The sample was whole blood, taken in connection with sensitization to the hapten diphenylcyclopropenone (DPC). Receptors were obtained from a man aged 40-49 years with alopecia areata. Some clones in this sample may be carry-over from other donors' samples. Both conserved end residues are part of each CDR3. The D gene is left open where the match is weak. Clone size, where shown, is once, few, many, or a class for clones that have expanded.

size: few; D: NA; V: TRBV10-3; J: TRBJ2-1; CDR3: CAISESITLSNEQFF; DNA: TGTGCCATCAGTGAGTCGATCACGTTAAGCAATGAGCAGTTCTTC
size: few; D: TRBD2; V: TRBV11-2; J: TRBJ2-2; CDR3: CASSPGLATGELFF; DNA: TGTGCCAGCAGCCCGGGACTAGCAACCGGGGAGCTGTTTTTT
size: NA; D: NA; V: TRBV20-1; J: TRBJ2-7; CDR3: CSAPSRLEQYF; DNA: TGCAGTGCCCCTAGCCGTCTAGAGCAGTACTTC
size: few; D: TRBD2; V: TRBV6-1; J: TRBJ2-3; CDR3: CASSRDRGGVAGLAGDTTDTQYF; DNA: TGTGCCAGCAGTCGGGACAGGGGAGGAGTGGCGGGACTAGCGGGAGATACCACAGATACGCAGTATTTT
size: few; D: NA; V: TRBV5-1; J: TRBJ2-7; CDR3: CASSPDSYEQYF; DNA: TGCGCCAGCAGCCCGGACTCCTACGAGCAGTACTTC
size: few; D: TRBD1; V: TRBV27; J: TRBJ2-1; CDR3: CASSSERGRNEQFF; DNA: TGTGCCAGCAGTTCCGAAAGGGGGCGAAATGAGCAGTTCTTC
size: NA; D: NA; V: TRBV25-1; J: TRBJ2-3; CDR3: CASSSEGFRSDTQYF; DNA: TGTGCCAGCAGTTCTGAGGGGTTTCGGTCAGATACGCAGTATTTT
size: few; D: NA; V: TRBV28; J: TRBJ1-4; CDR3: CARRDLNEKLFF; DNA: TGTGCCAGGAGGGATCTGAATGAAAAACTGTTTTTT
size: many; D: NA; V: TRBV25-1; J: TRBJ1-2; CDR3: CASSEGDYGYTF; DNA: TGTGCCAGCAGTGAGGGTGACTATGGCTACACCTTC
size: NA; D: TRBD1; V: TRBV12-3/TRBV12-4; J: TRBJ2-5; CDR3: CASRGTGGRKTQYF; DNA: TGTGCCAGCAGGGGGACAGGGGGCAGGAAGACCCAGTACTTC
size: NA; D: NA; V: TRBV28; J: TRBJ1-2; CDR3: CASSFQGGVYYGYTF; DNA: TGTGCCAGCAGTTTCCAGGGAGGGGTGTACTATGGCTACACCTTC
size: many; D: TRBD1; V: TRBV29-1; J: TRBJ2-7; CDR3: CSVDGDSASYEQYF; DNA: TGCAGCGTTGATGGGGACAGTGCTTCTTACGAGCAGTACTTC
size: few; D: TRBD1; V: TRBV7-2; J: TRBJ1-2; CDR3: CASSLETGLNYGYTF; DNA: TGTGCCAGCAGCTTAGAGACAGGGTTAAACTATGGCTACACCTTC
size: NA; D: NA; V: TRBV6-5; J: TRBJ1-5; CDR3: CASNSIDSNQPQHF; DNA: TGTGCCAGCAATTCCATTGATAGCAATCAGCCCCAGCATTTT
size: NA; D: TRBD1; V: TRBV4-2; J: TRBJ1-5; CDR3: CASSQDWGQGVEQPQHF; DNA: TGTGCCAGCAGCCAAGATTGGGGACAGGGGGTTGAGCAGCCCCAGCATTTT
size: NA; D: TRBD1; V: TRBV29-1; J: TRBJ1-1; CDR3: CSVGRQGAEAFF; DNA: TGCAGCGTTGGAAGGCAGGGGGCTGAAGCTTTCTTT
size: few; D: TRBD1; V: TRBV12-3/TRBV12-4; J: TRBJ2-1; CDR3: CASSEGQAYNEQFF; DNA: TGTGCCAGCAGTGAGGGACAGGCGTACAATGAGCAGTTCTTC
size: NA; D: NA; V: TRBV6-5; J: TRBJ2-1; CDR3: CASSRGRDRNEQFF; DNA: TGTGCCAGCAGTCGGGGGCGGGATAGGAATGAGCAGTTCTTC
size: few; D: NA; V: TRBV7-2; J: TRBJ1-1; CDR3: CASSLNGGKGAEAFF; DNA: TGTGCCAGCAGCTTAAATGGGGGAAAGGGGGCTGAAGCTTTCTTT
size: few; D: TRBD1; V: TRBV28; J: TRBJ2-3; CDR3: CASSPSTGPDTQYF; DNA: TGTGCCAGCAGCCCGTCGACAGGGCCAGATACGCAGTATTTT
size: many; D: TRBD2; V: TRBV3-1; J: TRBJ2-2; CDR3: CASSLLAGANTGELFF; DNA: TGTGCCAGCAGCCTACTAGCGGGAGCGAACACCGGGGAGCTGTTTTTT
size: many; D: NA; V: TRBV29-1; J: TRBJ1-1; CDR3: CSGRMNTEAFF; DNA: TGCAGCGGACGTATGAACACTGAAGCTTTCTTT
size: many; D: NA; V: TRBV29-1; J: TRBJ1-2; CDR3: CSVEDRLRTDTNYGYTF; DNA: TGCAGCGTTGAAGATCGCCTTCGGACAGATACTAACTATGGCTACACCTTC
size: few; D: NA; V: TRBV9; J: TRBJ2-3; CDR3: CASSVVFGTDTQYF; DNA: TGTGCCAGCAGCGTAGTATTTGGGACAGATACGCAGTATTTT
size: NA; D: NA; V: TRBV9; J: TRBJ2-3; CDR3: CASSASTDTQYF; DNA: TGTGCCAGCAGCGCGAGCACAGATACGCAGTATTTT
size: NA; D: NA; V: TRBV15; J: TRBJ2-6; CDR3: CATSRGPVGGANVLTF; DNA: TGTGCCACCAGCAGAGGCCCTGTTGGGGGGGCCAACGTCCTGACTTTC
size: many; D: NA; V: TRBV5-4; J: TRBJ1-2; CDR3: CASSSGTFNYGYTF; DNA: TGTGCCAGCAGTTCCGGGACTTTTAACTATGGCTACACCTTC
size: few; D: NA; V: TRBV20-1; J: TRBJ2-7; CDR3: CSARVFKGSPYEQYF; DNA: TGCAGTGCTAGAGTATTCAAGGGAAGCCCCTACGAGCAGTACTTC
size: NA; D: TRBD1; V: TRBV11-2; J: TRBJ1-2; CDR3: CASSLDGQGKYGYTF; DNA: TGTGCCAGCAGCTTAGATGGACAGGGAAAATATGGCTACACCTTC
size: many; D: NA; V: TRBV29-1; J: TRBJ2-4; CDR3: CSVEDLLGGPKNIQYF; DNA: TGCAGCGTTGAAGATCTTTTGGGGGGGCCCAAAAACATTCAGTACTTC
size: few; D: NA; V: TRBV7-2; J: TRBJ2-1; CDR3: CASSSARGAAGEQFF; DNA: TGTGCCAGCAGCTCGGCCCGGGGGGCCGCGGGTGAGCAGTTCTTC
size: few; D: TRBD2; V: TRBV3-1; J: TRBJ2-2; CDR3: CASSHNPVGLAPTGELFF; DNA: TGTGCCAGCAGCCACAACCCAGTGGGACTAGCGCCCACCGGGGAGCTGTTTTTT
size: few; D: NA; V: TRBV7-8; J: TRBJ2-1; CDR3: CASSNGTVNEQFF; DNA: TGTGCCAGCAGCAACGGGACTGTCAATGAGCAGTTCTTC
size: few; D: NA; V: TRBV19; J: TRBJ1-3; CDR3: CASSIRPGNTIYF; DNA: TGTGCCAGTAGTATACGGCCCGGAAACACCATATATTTT
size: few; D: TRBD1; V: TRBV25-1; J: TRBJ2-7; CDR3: CANLPDRGGLWGEQYF; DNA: TGTGCCAATCTCCCGGACAGGGGCGGGTTATGGGGCGAGCAGTACTTC
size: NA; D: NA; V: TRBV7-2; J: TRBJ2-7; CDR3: CASSPDLRVYEQYF; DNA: TGTGCCAGCAGCCCGGACCTCCGAGTTTACGAGCAGTACTTC
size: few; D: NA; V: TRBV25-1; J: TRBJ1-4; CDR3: CASSEYIGEKLFF; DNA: TGTGCCAGCAGTGAATATATAGGTGAAAAACTGTTTTTT
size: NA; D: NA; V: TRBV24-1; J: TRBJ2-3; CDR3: CATSGQNTDTQYF; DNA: TGTGCCACCAGTGGGCAGAACACAGATACGCAGTATTTT
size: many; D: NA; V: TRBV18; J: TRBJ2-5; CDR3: CASSPPIQRGETQYF; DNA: TGTGCCAGCTCACCACCGATACAGAGGGGAGAGACCCAGTACTTC
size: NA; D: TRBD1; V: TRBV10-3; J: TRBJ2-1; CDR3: CAIQGGSSYNEQFF; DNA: TGTGCCATCCAAGGGGGCAGCTCCTACAATGAGCAGTTCTTC
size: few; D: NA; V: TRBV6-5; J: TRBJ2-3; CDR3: CASSYHFSGGGTDTQYF; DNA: TGTGCCAGCAGTTACCACTTCAGTGGCGGGGGCACAGATACGCAGTATTTT